This T cell receptor beta chain was sequenced in a study of response to subunit inactivated influenza vaccine. Overall study findings and caveats: There was a suggestion from the authors that each seasonal influenza vaccination recruits few new T cells.

MiXCR, applied by TCRdb to the RT-PCR reads, yields one record per CDR3 protein. Of approximately 520,000 distinct CDR3 sequences listed, over 25% are singletons. This clonotype was counted at least ten times. As yet, its antigen is unknown. The sample consisted of CD4+ T cells sorted from PBMCs, taken around 5 days after vaccination. This TCR was recovered from a man in his fifties or sixties who received an inactivated influenza vaccine.

The CDR3 sequence: CASKTSGNNEQFF. The CDR3 coding sequence is TGTGCCAGCAAGACTAGCGGAAACAATGAGCAGTTCTTC. The chain uses TRBV7-9 and TRBJ2-1; the match to TRBD2 covers 9 bases. The V and J ends lost 7 bases and 5 bases, in that order; junction bases with no gene match: 3. Germline V gene sequence: CDR1 SEHNR, CDR2 FQNEAQ (reference sequence). This CDR3 has 13 amino acids.